The sequence of this TCR beta chain was determined in a study of blood T cell repertoires in COVID-19. Study at large: Spain, Italy and the United States supplied samples that represented acute and convalescent COVID-19. From T cells, B-cell-depleted T cells, or PBMCs came the material, which was cDNA or gDNA.

Original processing notes: Researchers report that nucleated cell counts were estimated from reference gene primer amplification. TCRdb's table, derived via immunoSEQ multiplex PCR, lists solely in-frame clones and lacks some. Clone size and the V and J calls come from that table; the DNA yielded D and trimming. The sample has about 66,000 clones, around 88% seen once. Germline values: CDR1 MNHNY, CDR2 SVGAGI (reference sequence). The length of the CDR3 is 14 residues. J gave up 1 base and V 7 bases, and 6 bases lay outside the gene matches. V gene TRBV6-6 combines with J gene TRBJ1-1; TRBD1 agrees at 7 bases. Sequenced sample: peripheral blood. This receptor was taken from a woman in her seventies with acute or convalescent COVID-19. The DNA for the CDR3 is TGTGCCAGCATAGTTGGACAGGCGAACACTGAAGCTTTCTTT. Residues: CASIVGQANTEAFF.